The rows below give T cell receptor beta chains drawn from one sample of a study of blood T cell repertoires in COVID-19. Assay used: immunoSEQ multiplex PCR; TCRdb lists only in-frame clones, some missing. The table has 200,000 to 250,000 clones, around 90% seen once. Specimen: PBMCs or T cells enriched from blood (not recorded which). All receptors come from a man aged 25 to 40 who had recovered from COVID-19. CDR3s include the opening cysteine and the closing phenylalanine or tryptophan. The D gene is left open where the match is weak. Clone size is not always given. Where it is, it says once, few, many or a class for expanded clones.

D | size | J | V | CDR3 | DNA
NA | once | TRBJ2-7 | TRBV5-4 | CASSFYRNEQYF | TGTGCCAGCAGCTTTTACAGGAACGAGCAGTACTTC
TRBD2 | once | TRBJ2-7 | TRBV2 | CASSPPSGYEQYF | TGTGCCAGCAGTCCCCCTAGCGGGTACGAGCAGTACTTC
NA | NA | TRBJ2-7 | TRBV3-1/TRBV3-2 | CASSHEGLSSYEQYF | TGTGCCAGCAGCCATGAGGGCCTTTCATCCTACGAGCAGTACTTC
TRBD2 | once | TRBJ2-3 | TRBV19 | CASSERGGTHPGTQYF | TGTGCCAGTAGCGAGCGGGGGGGAACACATCCAGGTACGCAGTATTTT
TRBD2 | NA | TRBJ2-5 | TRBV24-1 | CATSDPGLELETQYF | TGTGCCACCAGTGACCCGGGACTAGAATTGGAGACCCAGTACTTC
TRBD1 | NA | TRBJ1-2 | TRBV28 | CASSSGGYGYTF | TGTGCCAGCAGTTCAGGGGGATATGGCTACACCTTC
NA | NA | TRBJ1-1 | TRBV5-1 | CASSAGHLNTEAFF | TGCGCCAGCAGCGCCGGACACCTGAACACTGAAGCTTTCTTT
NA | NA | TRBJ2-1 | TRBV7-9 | CASSQGTLRLEGQFF | TGTGCCAGCAGCCAAGGGACCCTGAGACTGGAGGGGCAGTTCTTC
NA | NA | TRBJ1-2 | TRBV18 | CASSLAGGSDHGYTF | TGTGCCAGCTCACTTGCTGGGGGGAGTGACCATGGCTACACCTTC
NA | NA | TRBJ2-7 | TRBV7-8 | CASSLVPGSSYEQYF | TGTGCCAGCAGCTTAGTGCCGGGGAGCTCCTACGAGCAGTACTTC
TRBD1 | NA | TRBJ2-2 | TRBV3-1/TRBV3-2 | CASSHRGQGTGELFF | TGTGCCAGCAGCCACAGAGGACAGGGGACCGGGGAGCTGTTTTTT
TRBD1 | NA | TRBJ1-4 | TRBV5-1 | CASTTTGVGEKLFF | TGCGCCAGCACCACGACAGGGGTGGGTGAAAAACTGTTTTTT
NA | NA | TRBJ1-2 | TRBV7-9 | CASSFFMDRGGGYTF | TGTGCCAGCAGCTTTTTCATGGACCGCGGGGGTGGCTACACCTTC
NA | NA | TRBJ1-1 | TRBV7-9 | CASSPIVAGWTEAFF | TGTGCCAGCAGCCCTATTGTGGCGGGTTGGACTGAAGCTTTCTTT
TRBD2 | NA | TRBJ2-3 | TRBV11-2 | CASSFLGTSGGITDTQYF | TGTGCCAGCAGCTTTTTGGGGACTAGCGGGGGGATCACAGATACGCAGTATTTT
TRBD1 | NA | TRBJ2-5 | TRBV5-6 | CASSYVDRDQETQYF | TGTGCCAGCAGCTATGTAGACAGGGACCAAGAGACCCAGTACTTC
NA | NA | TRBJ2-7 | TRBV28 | CASSLPRLNYEQYF | TGTGCCAGCAGTTTACCTCGACTGAACTACGAGCAGTACTTC
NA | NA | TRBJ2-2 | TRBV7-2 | CASSFLTPNTGELFF | TGTGCCAGCAGCTTCTTGACACCCAACACCGGGGAGCTGTTTTTT
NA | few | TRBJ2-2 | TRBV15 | CATSRDIGREELFF | TGTGCCACCAGCAGAGATATAGGGAGAGAGGAGCTGTTTTTT
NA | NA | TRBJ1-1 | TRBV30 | CAWSRGGSGFKTEAFF | TGTGCCTGGAGTCGAGGGGGAAGTGGGTTTAAAACTGAAGCTTTCTTT
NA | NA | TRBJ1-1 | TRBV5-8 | CASSPGNRANTEAFF | TGTGCCAGCAGCCCCGGGAACAGGGCAAACACTGAAGCTTTCTTT
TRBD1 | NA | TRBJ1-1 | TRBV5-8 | CASSKGQAWGAFF | TGTGCCAGCAGCAAGGGACAGGCTTGGGGAGCTTTCTTT
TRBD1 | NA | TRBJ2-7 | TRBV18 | CASSLGQGDKQYF | TGTGCCAGCTCACTGGGACAGGGGGACAAGCAGTACTTC
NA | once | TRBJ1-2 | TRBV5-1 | CASSPNRQDPYGYTF | TGCGCCAGCAGCCCAAATCGACAGGATCCCTATGGCTACACCTTC
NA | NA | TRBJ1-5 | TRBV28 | CASSLPGVSNQPQHF | TGTGCCAGCAGTTTGCCCGGTGTTAGCAATCAGCCCCAGCATTTT
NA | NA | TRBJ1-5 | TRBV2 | CASSEQGSNQPQHF | TGTGCCAGCAGTGAACAGGGGAGTAATCAGCCCCAGCATTTT
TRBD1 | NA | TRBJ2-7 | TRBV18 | CASSPTGSRHEQYF | TGTGCCAGCTCACCGACAGGGTCCAGACACGAGCAGTACTTC
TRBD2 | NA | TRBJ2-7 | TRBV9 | CASSVGGTSSYEQYF | TGTGCCAGCAGCGTAGGTGGGACTAGCTCCTACGAGCAGTACTTC
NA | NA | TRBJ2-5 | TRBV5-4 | CASSLEGVTDF | TGTGCCAGCAGCTTGGAGGGGGTTACTGACTTC
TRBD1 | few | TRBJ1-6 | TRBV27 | CASSLSTSRGQQSPLHF | TGTGCCAGCAGTTTATCGACCTCCAGGGGGCAACAATCACCCCTCCACTTT
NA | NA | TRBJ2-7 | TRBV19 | CASSILGGGEQYF | TGTGCCAGTAGTATACTCGGGGGAGGCGAGCAGTACTTC
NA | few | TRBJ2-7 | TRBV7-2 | CASSLAVDRTTYEQYF | TGTGCCAGCAGCTTAGCGGTTGACAGGACGACCTACGAGCAGTACTTC
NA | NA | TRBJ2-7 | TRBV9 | CASSVAGQGYEQYF | TGTGCCAGCAGCGTCGCGGGGCAAGGATACGAGCAGTACTTC
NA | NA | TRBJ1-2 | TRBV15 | CATSRDIDGYTF | TGTGCCACCAGCAGAGATATAGATGGCTACACCTTC
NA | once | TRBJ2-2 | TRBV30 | CAWSVGGGVSTGELFF | TGTGCCTGGAGTGTTGGAGGAGGGGTGAGCACCGGGGAGCTGTTTTTT
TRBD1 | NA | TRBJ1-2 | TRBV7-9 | CASSEQGGYGYTF | TGTGCCAGCAGCGAACAGGGGGGCTATGGCTACACCTTC
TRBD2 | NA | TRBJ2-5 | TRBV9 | CASSGGDRFQETQYF | TGTGCCAGCAGTGGGGGGGACCGATTCCAAGAGACCCAGTACTTC
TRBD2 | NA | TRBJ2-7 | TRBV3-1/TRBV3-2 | CASSQDLTSGRPGEQYF | TGTGCCAGCAGCCAAGATCTAACTAGCGGGAGGCCGGGTGAGCAGTACTTC
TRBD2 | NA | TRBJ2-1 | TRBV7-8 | CASRFRTILAGPGNEQFF | TGTGCCAGCAGGTTTCGGACCATTTTAGCGGGACCGGGCAATGAGCAGTTCTTC
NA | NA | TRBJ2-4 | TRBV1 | CTSSQDPTSGRNIQYF | TGCACCAGCAGCCAAGATCCAACTAGCGGGAGAAACATTCAGTACTTC
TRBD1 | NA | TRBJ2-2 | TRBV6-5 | CASNPDRAGELFF | TGTGCCAGCAACCCGGACAGGGCCGGGGAGCTGTTTTTT
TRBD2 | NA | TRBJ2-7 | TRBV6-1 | CASSEEFEREGTSYEQYF | TGTGCCAGCAGTGAAGAATTTGAGCGGGAGGGAACGTCCTACGAGCAGTACTTC
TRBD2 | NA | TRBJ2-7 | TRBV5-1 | CASSLERGYEQYF | TGCGCCAGCAGCTTGGAGCGGGGTTACGAGCAGTACTTC
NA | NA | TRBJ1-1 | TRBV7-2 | CASFTRGGSGTEAFF | TGTGCCAGCTTCACTAGGGGAGGGTCAGGTACTGAAGCTTTCTTT
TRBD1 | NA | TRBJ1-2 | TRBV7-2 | CASSTSRGQGNGYTF | TGTGCCAGCAGCACCTCACGTGGACAGGGTAATGGCTACACCTTC
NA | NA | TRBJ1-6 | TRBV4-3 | CASSPVPGSPLHF | TGCGCCAGCAGCCCGGTTCCAGGTTCACCCCTCCACTTT
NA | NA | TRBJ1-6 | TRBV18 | CASSPASRGINSPLHF | TGTGCCAGCTCACCGGCATCCCGAGGAATAAATTCACCCCTCCACTTT
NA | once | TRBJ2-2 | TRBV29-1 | CSGRDTGELFF | TGCAGCGGACGGGACACCGGGGAGCTGTTTTTT
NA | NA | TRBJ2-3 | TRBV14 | CASSPRLRSTDTQYF | TGTGCCAGCAGCCCCCGTCTGCGTAGCACAGATACGCAGTATTTT
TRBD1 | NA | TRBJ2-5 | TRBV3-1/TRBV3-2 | CASSLGQGGLETQYF | TGTGCCAGCAGCCTCGGACAGGGAGGTTTGGAGACCCAGTACTTC
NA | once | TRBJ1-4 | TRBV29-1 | CSAQGRPPNEKLFF | TGCAGCGCGCAGGGGCGGCCCCCTAATGAAAAACTGTTTTTT
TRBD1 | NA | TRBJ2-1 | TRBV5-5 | CASSLADRVEQFF | TGTGCCAGCAGCTTGGCAGACAGGGTTGAGCAGTTCTTC
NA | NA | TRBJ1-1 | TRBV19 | CASSEQGPPNTEAFF | TGTGCCAGTAGTGAACAGGGCCCCCCGAACACTGAAGCTTTCTTT